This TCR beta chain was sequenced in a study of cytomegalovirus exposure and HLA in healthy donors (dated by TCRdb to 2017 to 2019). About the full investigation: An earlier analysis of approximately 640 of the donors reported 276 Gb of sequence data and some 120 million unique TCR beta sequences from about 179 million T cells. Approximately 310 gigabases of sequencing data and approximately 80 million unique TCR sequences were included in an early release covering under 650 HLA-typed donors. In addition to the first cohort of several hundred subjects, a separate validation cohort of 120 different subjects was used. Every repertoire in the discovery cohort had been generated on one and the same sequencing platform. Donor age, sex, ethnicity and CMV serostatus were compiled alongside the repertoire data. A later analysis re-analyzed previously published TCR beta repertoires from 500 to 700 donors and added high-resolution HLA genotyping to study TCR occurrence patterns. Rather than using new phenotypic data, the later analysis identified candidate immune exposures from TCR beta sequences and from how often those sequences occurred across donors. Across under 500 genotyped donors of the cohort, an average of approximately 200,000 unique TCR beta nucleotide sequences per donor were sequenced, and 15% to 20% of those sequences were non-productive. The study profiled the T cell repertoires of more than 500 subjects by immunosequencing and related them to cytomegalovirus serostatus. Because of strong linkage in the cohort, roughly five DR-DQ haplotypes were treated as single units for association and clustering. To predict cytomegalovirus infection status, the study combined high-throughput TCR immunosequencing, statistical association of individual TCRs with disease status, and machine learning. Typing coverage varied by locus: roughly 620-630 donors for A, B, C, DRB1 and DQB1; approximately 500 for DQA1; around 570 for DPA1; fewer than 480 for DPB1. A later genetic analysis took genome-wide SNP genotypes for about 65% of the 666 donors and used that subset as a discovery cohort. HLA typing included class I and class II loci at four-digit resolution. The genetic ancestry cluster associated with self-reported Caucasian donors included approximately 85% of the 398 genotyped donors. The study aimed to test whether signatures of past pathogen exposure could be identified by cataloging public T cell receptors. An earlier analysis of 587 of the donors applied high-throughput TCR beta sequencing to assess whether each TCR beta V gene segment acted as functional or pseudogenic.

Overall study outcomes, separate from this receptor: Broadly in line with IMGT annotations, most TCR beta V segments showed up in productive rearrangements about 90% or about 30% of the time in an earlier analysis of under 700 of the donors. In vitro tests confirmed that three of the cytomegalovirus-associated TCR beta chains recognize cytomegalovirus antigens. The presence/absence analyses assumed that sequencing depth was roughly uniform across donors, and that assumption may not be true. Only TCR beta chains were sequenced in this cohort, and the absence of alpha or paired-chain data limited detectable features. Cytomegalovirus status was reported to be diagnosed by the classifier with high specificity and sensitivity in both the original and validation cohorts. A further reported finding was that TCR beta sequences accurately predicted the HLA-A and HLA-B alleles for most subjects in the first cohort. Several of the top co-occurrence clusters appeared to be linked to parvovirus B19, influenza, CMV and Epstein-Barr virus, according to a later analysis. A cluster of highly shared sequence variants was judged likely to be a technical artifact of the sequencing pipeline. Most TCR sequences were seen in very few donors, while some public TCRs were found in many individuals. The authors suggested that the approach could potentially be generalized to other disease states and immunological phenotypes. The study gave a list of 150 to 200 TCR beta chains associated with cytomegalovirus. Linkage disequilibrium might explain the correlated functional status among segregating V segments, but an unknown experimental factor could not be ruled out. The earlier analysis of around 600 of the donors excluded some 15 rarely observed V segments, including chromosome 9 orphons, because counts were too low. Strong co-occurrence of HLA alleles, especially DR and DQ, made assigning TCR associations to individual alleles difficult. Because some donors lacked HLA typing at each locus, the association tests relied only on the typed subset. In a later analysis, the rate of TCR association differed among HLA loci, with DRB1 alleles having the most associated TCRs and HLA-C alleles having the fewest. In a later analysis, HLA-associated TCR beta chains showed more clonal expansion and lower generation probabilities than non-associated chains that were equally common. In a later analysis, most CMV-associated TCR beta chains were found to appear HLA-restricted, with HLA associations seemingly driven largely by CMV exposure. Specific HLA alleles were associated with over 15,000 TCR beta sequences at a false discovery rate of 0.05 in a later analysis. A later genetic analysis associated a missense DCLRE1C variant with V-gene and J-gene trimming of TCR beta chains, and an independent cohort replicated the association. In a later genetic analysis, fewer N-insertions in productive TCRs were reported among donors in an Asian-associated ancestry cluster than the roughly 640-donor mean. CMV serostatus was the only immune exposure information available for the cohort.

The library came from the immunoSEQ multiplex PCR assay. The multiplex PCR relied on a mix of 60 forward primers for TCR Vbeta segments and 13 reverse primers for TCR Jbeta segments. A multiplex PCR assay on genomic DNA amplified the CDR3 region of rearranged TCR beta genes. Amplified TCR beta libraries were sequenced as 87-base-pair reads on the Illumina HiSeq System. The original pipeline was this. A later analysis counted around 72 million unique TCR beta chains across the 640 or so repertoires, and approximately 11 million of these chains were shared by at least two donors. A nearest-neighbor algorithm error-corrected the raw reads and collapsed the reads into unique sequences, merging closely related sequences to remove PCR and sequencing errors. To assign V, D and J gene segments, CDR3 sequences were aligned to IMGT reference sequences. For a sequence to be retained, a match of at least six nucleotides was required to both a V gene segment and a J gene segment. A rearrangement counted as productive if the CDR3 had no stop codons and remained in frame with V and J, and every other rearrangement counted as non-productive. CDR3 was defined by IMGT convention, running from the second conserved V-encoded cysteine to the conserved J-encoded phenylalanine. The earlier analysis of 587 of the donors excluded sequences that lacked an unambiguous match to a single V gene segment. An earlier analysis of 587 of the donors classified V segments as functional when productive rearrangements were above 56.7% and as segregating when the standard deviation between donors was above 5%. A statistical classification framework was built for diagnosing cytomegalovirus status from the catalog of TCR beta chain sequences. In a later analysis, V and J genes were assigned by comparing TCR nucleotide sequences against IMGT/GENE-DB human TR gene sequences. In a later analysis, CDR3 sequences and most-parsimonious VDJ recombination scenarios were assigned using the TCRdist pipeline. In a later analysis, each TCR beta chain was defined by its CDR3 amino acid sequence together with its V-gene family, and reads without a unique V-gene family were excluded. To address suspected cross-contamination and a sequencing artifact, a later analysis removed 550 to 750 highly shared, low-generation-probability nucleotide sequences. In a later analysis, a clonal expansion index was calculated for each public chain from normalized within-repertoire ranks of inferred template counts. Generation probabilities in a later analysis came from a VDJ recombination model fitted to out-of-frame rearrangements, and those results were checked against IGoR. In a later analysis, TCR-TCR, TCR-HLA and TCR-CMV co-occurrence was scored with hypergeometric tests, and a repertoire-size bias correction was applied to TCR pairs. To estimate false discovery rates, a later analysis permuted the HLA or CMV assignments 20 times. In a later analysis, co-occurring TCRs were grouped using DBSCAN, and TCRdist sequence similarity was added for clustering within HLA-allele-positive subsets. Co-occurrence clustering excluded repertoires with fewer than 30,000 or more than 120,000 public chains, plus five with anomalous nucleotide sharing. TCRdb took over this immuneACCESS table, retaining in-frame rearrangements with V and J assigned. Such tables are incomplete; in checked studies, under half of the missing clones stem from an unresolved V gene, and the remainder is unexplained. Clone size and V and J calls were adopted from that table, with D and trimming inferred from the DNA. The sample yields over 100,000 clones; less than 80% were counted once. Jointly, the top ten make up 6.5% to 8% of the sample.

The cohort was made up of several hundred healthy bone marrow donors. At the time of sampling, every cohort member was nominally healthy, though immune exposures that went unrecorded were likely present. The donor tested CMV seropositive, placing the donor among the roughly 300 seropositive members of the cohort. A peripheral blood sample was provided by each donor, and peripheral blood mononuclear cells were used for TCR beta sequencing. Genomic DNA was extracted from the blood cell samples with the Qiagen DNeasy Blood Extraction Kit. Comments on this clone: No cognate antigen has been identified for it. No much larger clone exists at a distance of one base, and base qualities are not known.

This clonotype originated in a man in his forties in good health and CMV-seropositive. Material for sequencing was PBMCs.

At the DNA level, the sequence is TGTGCCAGCAGCCCGGCCAGGGACACTGAAGCTTTCTTT. Translated, it reads CASSPARDTEAFF. The chain joins TRBV7-9 to TRBJ1-1; TRBD1 could be the D gene, as 5 bases match. CDR1 and CDR2, looked up from the germline V gene (reference sequence), are SEHNR and FQNEAQ. The CDR3 spans 13 residues, from the cysteine through the phenylalanine. Here the CDR3 DNA is all that survives: 39 bases in frame from base 1. V and J are truncated by 5 bases and 3 bases respectively, leaving an intervening sequence of 10 bases.